The 21 T cell receptor beta chains below come from one sample, sequenced in a study of blood T cell repertoires in COVID-19 (dated by TCRdb to about 2020). Receptors were amplified or captured by the immunoSEQ multiplex PCR assay. TCRdb took this table from immuneACCESS and kept in-frame rearrangements with V and J called. Such tables lack part of the clones; where checked against another copy, unresolved V genes explain under half of the gap, and the rest is unexplained. The sample table records some 360,000 clones; roughly 86% of these occur just once. The ten top clones hold 1% of the sample. Sequencing was carried out using PBMCs or T cells enriched from blood (not recorded which). All receptors come from a woman in her 30s who had been exposed to COVID-19.

This chain joins TRBV5-1 and TRBJ1-4, with 7 bases identical to TRBD1. This CDR3 contains 16 residues. V dropped 0 bases and J dropped 6; count of bases not matched to a gene: 8. In germline, CDR1 is SGHRS, CDR2 YFSETQ. As DNA, the CDR3 is TGCGCCAGCAGCTTGGGAGGGGGCGGTCTCGATGAAAAACTGTTTTTT. Amino acids: CASSLGGGGLDEKLFF.

The chain joins TRBV6-1 to TRBJ1-5; perhaps TRBD1 as D (6 bases). The CDR3 totals 16 residues. V shed 7 bases and J shed 0 bases, with 16 bases lying between them. CDR1 and CDR2 from the germline V gene are MNHNS and SASEGT. DNA for the CDR3: TGTGCCAGCATTGATCCGGGACACATTAGCAATCAGCCCCAGCATTTT. Protein: CASIDPGHISNQPQHF.

The rearrangement joins TRBV6-5 to TRBJ2-7; 11 positions agree with TRBD2. V was clipped by 6 bases and J by 5 bases; unmatched bases: 9. Germline values: CDR1 MNHEY, CDR2 SVGAGI. The CDR3 is made up of 15 amino acids. The CDR3 region has the DNA TGTGCCAGCAGGAGCGGGACTAGCGGCGGTCACGAGCAGTACTTC. Translated, it gives CASRSGTSGGHEQYF.

Concerning this clone itself: At one of its ends the junction is not consistent with the germline gene, which may arise from a read error. The gene calls are TRBV6-1 and TRBJ1-5; no clear D gene. The CDR3 has 13 amino acids. Germline lookup yields CDR1 MNHNS and CDR2 SASEGT. In DNA form, the CDR3 reads TGTGCCAGCACTGAAGGGAGGAATCAGCCCCAGCATTTT. Its protein is CASTEGRNQPQHF.

The chain uses TRBV12-3 or TRBV12-4 and TRBJ2-7; no definite D call. The CDR3 totals 13 residues. V was trimmed by 6 bases and J by 0 bases, leaving 9 bases between them. CDR3 residues: CASSAPSSYEQYF. CDR3 DNA: TGTGCCAGCAGCGCGCCGAGCTCCTACGAGCAGTACTTC.

This chain links TRBV3-1 (or the pseudogene TRBV3-2) with TRBJ2-1; 9 nucleotides match TRBD2. Looked up from germline, CDR1 is LGHDT and CDR2 is YNNKEL (reference sequence). J was trimmed by 9 bases and V by 4 bases; bases with no gene match: 7. This CDR3 region has 14 residues. The CDR3 is CASSRRGRDSEQFF. The CDR3 coding sequence is TGTGCCAGCAGCCGGCGCGGGAGGGACAGTGAGCAGTTCTTC.

The chain uses TRBV7-3 and TRBJ1-1; D remains ambiguous. V was shortened by 5 bases and J by 0 bases, with 7 bases between the two germline ends. CDR1 and CDR2 (germline): SGHTA, FQGTGA. The CDR3 runs 13 residues. CDR3 coding DNA: TGTGCCAGCAGCGGAACAGTGAACACTGAAGCTTTCTTT. It translates to CASSGTVNTEAFF.

CDR3 amino acids: CASSPGPAYEQYF. CDR3 coding DNA: TGTGCCAGCAGCCCAGGGCCCGCCTACGAGCAGTACTTC. This chain joins TRBV9 and TRBJ2-7, with D perhaps TRBD1 (5 bases). This CDR3 has 13 amino acids. V lost 4 bases to trimming and J lost 2 bases, with 10 bases between them. In germline, CDR1 is SGDLS, CDR2 YYNGEE.

In its sample, this clone was seen a few times. This chain links TRBV5-1 with TRBJ1-2, with D possibly matching TRBD1 (5 bases). The germline gives CDR1 SGHRS, CDR2 YFSETQ. This CDR3 comprises 15 residues. Trimming pared 0 bases from V and 5 bases from J, leaving 14 bases between. In nucleotides, the CDR3 is TGCGCCAGCAGCTTGGGGGCTCTAGGGGATTATGGCTACACCTTC. This translates into CASSLGALGDYGYTF.

The chain joins TRBV27 to TRBJ2-1; the D gene is possibly TRBD1 (7 bases). This CDR3 is built from 17 residues. The ends were cut back, 5 bases at V and 2 bases at J, with 19 bases in the middle. The germline CDR1 and CDR2 sequences are MNHEY and SMNVEV (reference sequence). The CDR3 spells CASSPFEGAGPYNEQFF. CDR3 nucleotide sequence: TGTGCCAGCAGTCCCTTTGAGGGGGCGGGGCCCTACAATGAGCAGTTCTTC.

The V gene is TRBV11-2, the J gene TRBJ2-5; 8 positions agree with TRBD1. CDR3 length: 14 amino acids. V lost 5 bases to trimming and J lost 3 bases; unmatched junction nucleotides: 5. CDR1 SGHAT and CDR2 FQNNGV come from the germline V gene. The CDR3 DNA sequence: TGTGCCAGCAGCCCCCGGGACAGGAAAGAGACCCAGTACTTC. Amino acids: CASSPRDRKETQYF.

V and J are TRBV7-6 and TRBJ2-1, with 7 bases aligning to TRBD2. The CDR3 spans 15 residues. The V gene end was trimmed by 3 bases and the J gene end by 0 bases; junction bases not matched to a gene: 2. CDR1 and CDR2 from the germline V gene are SGHVS and FNYEAQ. The CDR3: CASSFGGSSYNEQFF. The DNA of the CDR3 is TGTGCCAGCAGCTTCGGCGGGAGCTCCTACAATGAGCAGTTCTTC.

This chain connects TRBV5-1 to TRBJ2-5; weak D call: TRBD1 (6 bases). The ends were cut back, 5 bases at V and 5 bases at J, with 16 bases in the middle. The CDR3 consists of 14 residues. Germline V gene data show CDR1 as SGHRS and CDR2 as YFSETQ. The CDR3 spells CASSFVPGDETQYF. CDR3 sequence (DNA): TGCGCCAGCAGTTTCGTTCCAGGGGACGAGACCCAGTACTTC. Variable domain in full (rest from reference TRBV5-1 and TRBJ2-5): KAGVTQTPRYLIKTRGQQVTLSCSPISGHRSVSWYQQTPGQGLQFLFEYFSETQRNKGNFPGRFSGRQFSNSRSEMNVSTLELGDSALYLCASSFVPGDETQYFGPGTRLLVL.

The J gene is TRBJ2-7, the V gene TRBV9, with TRBD1 matching over 8 bases. The CDR3 has 15 residues. With 4 bases clipped from V and 3 bases from J, the junction kept 9 bases outside the gene matches. The germline V gene encodes CDR1 SGDLS and CDR2 YYNGEE. In nucleotides, the CDR3 is TGTGCCAGCAGCCCCACGGACAGGGAGGACTACGAGCAGTACTTC. Its protein product is CASSPTDREDYEQYF.

The J gene is TRBJ2-7, the V gene TRBV19, with 8 bases aligning to TRBD2. Looked up from germline, CDR1 is LNHDA and CDR2 is SQIVND (reference sequence). With 6 bases clipped from V and 2 bases from J, the junction kept 12 bases outside the gene matches. The CDR3 totals 16 residues. This CDR3 is CASRPPGVAGTYEQYF. The CDR3 nucleotides are TGTGCCAGTAGGCCCCCAGGGGTAGCGGGGACCTACGAGCAGTACTTC.

The rearrangement uses TRBV3-1 (or the pseudogene TRBV3-2) and TRBJ1-3, with D hard to call. The V gene's germline CDR1 is LGHDT and CDR2 YNNKEL (reference sequence). CDR3 size: 16 residues. Trimming took 1 base from V and 3 from J, leaving 13 bases between them. CDR3 residues: CASSQARPGVGNTIYF. CDR3 in DNA: TGTGCCAGCAGCCAAGCCCGACCCGGGGTTGGAAACACCATATATTTT.

This chain links TRBV2 with TRBJ1-5, with D perhaps matching TRBD1 (6 bases). The CDR3 covers 15 residues. V was trimmed by 6 bases and J by 0 bases, leaving 12 bases between them. The germline V gene encodes CDR1 SNHLY and CDR2 FYNNEI. The CDR3 here is CASSDTGNSNQPQHF. The CDR3, as DNA: TGTGCCAGCAGCGATACAGGGAATAGCAATCAGCCCCAGCATTTT.

J is TRBJ2-1 and V is TRBV5-8; no reliable D call. Trimming pared 0 bases from V and 3 bases from J, leaving 7 bases between. There are 14 residues in the CDR3. CDR1 is SGHTS, CDR2 YDEGEE, per germline. The CDR3 sequence: CASSLAQFYNEQFF. In DNA form, the CDR3 reads TGTGCCAGCAGCTTGGCCCAGTTCTACAATGAGCAGTTCTTC.

This clone was seen more than once but under ten times. This chain links TRBV7-9 with TRBJ1-2, with TRBD1 matching 7 bases. The trim removed 0 bases at V and 4 bases at J, leaving 2 bases unmatched. This CDR3 is built from 14 residues. CDR1 is SEHNR, CDR2 FQNEAQ, per germline (reference sequence). The DNA for the CDR3 is TGTGCCAGCAGCTTAGCGGGACAGATCTATGGCTACACCTTC. It specifies CASSLAGQIYGYTF.

The rearrangement links TRBV10-2 to TRBJ2-7; 10 bases agree with TRBD2. The CDR3 runs 15 residues. Germline CDR1 WSHSY, CDR2 SAAADI. The ends lost 4 bases at V and 0 bases at J; junction bases unmatched: 3. Here the CDR3 reads CASSGTSGDSYEQYF. The CDR3 region has the DNA TGCGCCAGCAGTGGGACTAGCGGAGACTCCTACGAGCAGTACTTC.

The V call is TRBV7-9, the J call TRBJ1-6; D gene unclear. The CDR3 length is 14 residues. The V gene's germline CDR1 is SEHNR and CDR2 FQNEAQ (reference sequence). Trimming took 1 base from V and 4 from J, leaving 5 bases between them. The CDR3 DNA reads as TGTGCCAGCAGCTTAGGCGAGTATAATTCACCCCTCCACTTT. It is translated as CASSLGEYNSPLHF. Together with reference TRBV7-9 and TRBJ1-6, the CDR3 gives the full variable domain: DTGVSQNPRHKITKRGQNVTFRCDPISEHNRLYWYRQTLGQGPEFLTYFQNEAQLEKSRLLSDRFSAERPKGSFSTLEIQRTEQGDSAMYLCASSLGEYNSPLHFGNGTRLTVT.